This entry lists 24 T cell receptor beta chains sequenced from one sample in a study of human T cells and chemical hapten exposure (dated by TCRdb to the early 2020s). The library was produced with RACE. The sequencer was a NextSeq 500. TCRdb trimmed the raw reads at Q25, called clones with MiXCR and kept productive beta chains. A single entry per CDR3 protein holds the most common genes and DNA from its merged rows. The sample table contains about 300,000 distinct CDR3 sequences; only one count was recorded for roughly 6% of them. Jointly, the top ten make up less than 9% of the sample. What the time point label conveys for this sample: pre-sensitization, week 0. The treatment or condition label on this specimen signifies: therapeutic diphenylcyclopropenone sensitization with weekly scalp DPC. The source material was whole blood, sampled in connection with sensitization to the hapten diphenylcyclopropenone (DPC). These receptors originate from a woman in her late teens or twenties with alopecia areata. Some clones in this sample may be carry-over from other donors' samples.

The chain couples TRBV6-2 or TRBV6-3 to TRBJ2-2, with D possibly matching TRBD1 (6 bases). The germline V and J ends were trimmed by 5 bases and 7 bases, with 11 bases remaining between them. Per germline, CDR1 MNHEY and CDR2 SVGEGT. The length of the CDR3 is 13 residues. The CDR3 is CASSKYRDGELFF. Written as DNA, the CDR3 is TGTGCCAGCAGTAAATACAGGGACGGGGAGCTGTTTTTT.

A few counts support this clonotype. The rearrangement uses TRBV5-1 and TRBJ2-1; D remains unclear. Germline V gene sequence: CDR1 SGHRS, CDR2 YFSETQ. The CDR3 is made up of 16 amino acids. Trimming pared 0 bases from V and 1 base from J, leaving 11 bases between. The CDR3 DNA reads TGCGCCAGCAGCTTGGATCCGGGTTCTTCCTACAATGAGCAGTTCTTC. It translates to CASSLDPGSSYNEQFF.

The chain combines TRBV7-9 with TRBJ1-4, with 7 nucleotides matching TRBD1. Trimming took 5 bases from V and 4 from J; bases not matched to a gene: 7. This CDR3 spans 15 amino acids. Germline lookup yields CDR1 SEHNR and CDR2 FQNEAQ (reference sequence). CDR3 nucleotides: TGTGCCAGCAGCAACGGACAGGAGCTTAATGAAAAACTGTTTTTT. This encodes CASSNGQELNEKLFF.

This clonotype has at least ten counts. V and J are TRBV6-5 and TRBJ1-5, with D perhaps matching TRBD1 (5 bases). CDR3 length: 15 amino acids. V dropped 4 bases and J dropped 0 bases, with 10 bases sitting between them. Germline CDR1 is MNHEY and CDR2 is SVGAGI. CDR3 in amino acids: CASSSATVSNQPQHF. CDR3 nucleotide sequence: TGTGCCAGCAGTTCCGCGACAGTTAGCAATCAGCCCCAGCATTTT.

This chain uses TRBV29-1 with TRBJ2-5; 11 bases map to TRBD2. The V and J ends lost 8 bases and 4 bases, in that order; junction bases with no gene match: 12. Germline assignment: CDR1 SQVTM and CDR2 ANQGSEA. CDR3 length equals 15 residues. CDR3 coding DNA: TGCAGCTCAACTCTAGCGGGGGGTAAACGAGAGACCCAGTACTTC. It codes for CSSTLAGGKRETQYF. Looking up the rest from reference TRBV29-1 and TRBJ2-5 gives the full variable domain: SAVISQKPSRDICQRGTSLTIQCQVDSQVTMMFWYRQQPGQSLTLIATANQGSEATYESGFVIDKFPISRPNLTFSTLTVSNMSPEDSSIYLCSSTLAGGKRETQYFGPGTRLLVL.

This clonotype was recorded at least ten times. The V call is TRBV6-5, the J call TRBJ2-7, with a weak D call TRBD1 (5 bases). This CDR3 spans 14 amino acids. Trimming shortened V by 0 bases and J by 3 bases, and 9 bases separated the two germline ends. Germline CDR1 MNHEY, CDR2 SVGAGI. This CDR3 is CASSYSGQDYEQYF. The CDR3 DNA is TGTGCCAGCAGTTACTCGGGGCAGGACTACGAGCAGTACTTC.

The chain uses TRBV11-1 and TRBJ2-1; the D is unclear. V was cut by 1 base and J by 0 bases, with 7 bases left in between. Germline V gene lookup returns CDR1 SGHAT and CDR2 FQDESV (reference sequence). The CDR3 length is 15 residues. CDR3 in DNA: TGTGCCAGCAGCTTAGTTGTTTCCTCCTACAATGAGCAGTTCTTC. Its protein product is CASSLVVSSYNEQFF.

This clonotype was seen repeatedly, ten times or more. The chain couples TRBV24-1 to TRBJ2-1; perhaps TRBD1 as D (6 bases). V was shortened by 0 bases and J by 9 bases, with 8 bases between the two germline ends. The CDR3 sequence is 13 residues long. The germline V gene encodes CDR1 KGHDR and CDR2 SFDVKD. The CDR3 sequence: CATSDLEGGEQFF. In nucleotides, the CDR3 is TGTGCCACCAGTGATTTGGAAGGGGGTGAGCAGTTCTTC.

Many counts were recorded for this clonotype. The chain is built from TRBV4-3 and TRBJ2-3; D gene ambiguous. V was clipped by 0 bases and J by 1 base, with 14 bases between them. In germline, CDR1 is LGHNA, CDR2 YSLEER. The CDR3 totals 17 residues. CDR3: CASSQDKARQRTDTQYF. The CDR3 nucleotides are TGCGCCAGCAGCCAAGATAAGGCGCGGCAGCGCACAGATACGCAGTATTTT.

The sample holds many counts of this clonotype. This chain uses TRBV28 with TRBJ1-3; the D is unclear. The germline CDR1 and CDR2 sequences are MDHEN and SYDVKM. Trimming took off 4 bases at V and 0 bases at J, with 13 bases between the two ends. CDR3 size: 16 residues. The CDR3 DNA reads as TGTGCCAGCAGTTCCCTCAGAGGACTCTCTGGAAACACCATATATTTT. Residues: CASSSLRGLSGNTIYF.

The chain is built from TRBV6-2 or TRBV6-3 and TRBJ1-2; the match to TRBD1 covers 7 bases. Trimming at V came to 5 bases and at J to 8 bases, leaving 14 bases not matched to a gene. The CDR3 sequence is 15 residues long. Germline loops: CDR1 MNHEY, CDR2 SVGEGT. The CDR3 nucleotides read TGTGCCAGCAGTCACCACCGACAGGGACCTGGCGGCTACACCTTC. It is translated as CASSHHRQGPGGYTF.

This clonotype has at least ten counts. The chain combines TRBV5-1 with TRBJ2-3; the D gene is possibly TRBD1 (6 bases). Trimming shortened V by 0 bases and J by 3 bases, and 14 bases separated the two germline ends. The CDR3 loop spans 16 amino acids. From germline, CDR1 is SGHRS and CDR2 YFSETQ. This CDR3 reads CASSLVQGRGTDTQYF. CDR3 DNA sequence: TGCGCCAGCAGCTTGGTTCAGGGGCGAGGGACAGATACGCAGTATTTT.

There are a few counts of this clonotype. This chain uses TRBV20-1 with TRBJ2-4, with unresolved D. In germline, CDR1 is DFQATT, CDR2 SNEGSKA (reference sequence). V gave up 6 bases and J gave up 0 bases, with 12 bases separating them. The CDR3 length is 14 residues. CDR3 region: CSAGPEPAKNIQYF. In nucleotides, the CDR3 is TGCAGTGCCGGGCCTGAGCCAGCCAAAAACATTCAGTACTTC.

In its sample, this clonotype was seen a few times. CDR3 sequence (DNA): TGTGCCACCGGGGTGCCGGGTAGCACAGATACGCAGTATTTT. It codes for CATGVPGSTDTQYF. The rearrangement uses TRBV6-2 or TRBV6-3 and TRBJ2-3, with D maybe TRBD2 (5 bases). From germline, CDR1 is MNHEY and CDR2 SVGEGT. The V end lost 10 bases, the J end lost 0 bases, and 14 bases lay between the germline ends. The length of the CDR3 is 14 residues.

This clonotype was detected many times. The genes are TRBV12-3 or TRBV12-4 and TRBJ1-1; D might be TRBD1 (6 bases). V lost 5 bases to trimming and J lost 3 bases, with 22 bases between them. The CDR3 extends over 17 amino acids. The CDR3 DNA reads TGTGCCAGCAGTCTTGGGCGGCCGGGGGCGTTCGACACTGAAGCTTTCTTT. Translating gives CASSLGRPGAFDTEAFF.

This clonotype was recorded a few times. This chain joins TRBV28 and TRBJ2-7; TRBD2 agrees at 11 bases. This CDR3 has 16 residues. The V segment lost 3 bases and the J segment 5 bases; nucleotides outside the gene matches: 9. CDR1 is MDHEN and CDR2 is SYDVKM in the germline V gene. CDR3 loop: CASSFYTSGGVNEQYF. The CDR3 nucleotides read TGTGCCAGCAGTTTCTACACTAGCGGGGGTGTCAACGAGCAGTACTTC.

This clonotype was observed a handful of times. V gene TRBV6-1 combines with J gene TRBJ1-4; D call uncertain. The ends were cut back, 0 bases at V and 2 bases at J, with 10 bases in the middle. CDR1 is MNHNS, CDR2 SASEGT, per germline. The CDR3 is made up of 16 amino acids. The CDR3 DNA reads TGTGCCAGCAGTGAAGCGCCCGCGGGGACTAATGAAAAACTGTTTTTT. Translating gives CASSEAPAGTNEKLFF.

The chain uses TRBV11-1 and TRBJ1-6; 7 nucleotides match TRBD1. Germline V gene data show CDR1 as SGHAT and CDR2 as FQDESV (reference sequence). The V and J ends lost 4 bases and 0 bases, in that order; junction bases with no gene match: 21. The CDR3 length is 22 residues. DNA for the CDR3: TGTGCCAGCAGCTCCCAAGGCAGACAGGGCCCTACGAAGAGCTCCTATAATTCACCCCTCCACTTT. Residues: CASSSQGRQGPTKSSYNSPLHF.

The chain is built from TRBV27 and TRBJ1-1; TRBD1 might be the D (6 bases). Trimming stripped 6 bases from V and 6 bases from J, with 17 bases between. The germline V gene encodes CDR1 MNHEY and CDR2 SMNVEV (reference sequence). The CDR3 runs 14 residues. The chain's CDR3 is CASRGRGTNAEAFF. Written as DNA, the CDR3 is TGTGCCAGCAGGGGGCGTGGGACAAACGCTGAAGCTTTCTTT.

This clonotype was picked up many times. The genes are TRBV6-4 and TRBJ2-2, with D possibly being TRBD1 (5 bases). Trimming removed 4 bases from V and 4 bases from J, with 7 bases in between. Germline V gene lookup returns CDR1 MRHNA and CDR2 SNTAGT. The CDR3 loop spans 13 amino acids. The CDR3 spells CASSVTGTGELFF. For the CDR3, the DNA is TGTGCCAGCAGTGTTACAGGCACCGGGGAGCTGTTTTTT.

This clonotype showed up many times. The chain couples TRBV19 to TRBJ2-7; D might be TRBD1 (5 bases). The CDR3 consists of 14 residues. Trimming took off 1 base at V and 0 bases at J, with 7 bases between the two ends. Germline V gene lookup returns CDR1 LNHDA and CDR2 SQIVND (reference sequence). CDR3 sequence: CASSIGQSSYEQYF. For the CDR3, the DNA is TGTGCCAGTAGTATAGGACAGAGCTCCTACGAGCAGTACTTC.

This clonotype was recorded many times. The rearrangement links TRBV7-2 to TRBJ1-5; D is ambiguous. The CDR3 runs 13 residues. CDR1 SGHTA and CDR2 FQGNSA come from the germline V gene. V shed 8 bases and J shed 2 bases, with 10 bases lying between them. Here the CDR3 DNA reads TGTGCCAGCGGAGTGCGGGGCAATCAGCCCCAGCATTTT. Amino acid sequence: CASGVRGNQPQHF.

This clonotype was seen at least ten times. V is TRBV6-5 and J is TRBJ1-2; D is undetermined. V was shortened by 6 bases and J by 6 bases, with 11 bases between the two germline ends. CDR3 size: 12 residues. Germline V gene sequence: CDR1 MNHEY, CDR2 SVGAGI. CDR3 nucleotide sequence: TGTGCCAGCAGCCGAGATGGGGATGGCTACACCTTC. It encodes CASSRDGDGYTF.

This clonotype was observed at least ten times. V gene TRBV29-1 combines with J gene TRBJ2-3, with a weak D call TRBD1 (5 bases). CDR3 length: 12 amino acids. Per the germline V gene, CDR1 is SQVTM and CDR2 is ANQGSEA. Trimming stripped 4 bases from V and 6 bases from J, with 11 bases between. The CDR3 protein is CSVAPGMDTQYF. The DNA of the CDR3 is TGCAGCGTTGCGCCAGGGATGGATACGCAGTATTTT.